This TCR beta chain was recovered during a study of T cell responses to AZD1222 COVID-19 vaccine. Study-level results: Clonal diversity may have been underestimated in mostly white British donors. Repertoire sampling occurred only after the peak T cell response. Baseline seropositives among AZD1222 recipients totaled only 5 to 7.

Of note for this clone: Its antigen is still unknown.

Clones were read by immunoSEQ multiplex PCR, and TCRdb kept only the in-frame ones, dropping some. The table has approximately 150,000 clones, about 86% seen once. The V end lost 3 bases, the J end lost 5 bases, and 10 bases lay between the germline ends. This CDR3 has 13 amino acids. Germline CDR1 is LNHDA and CDR2 is SQIVND (reference sequence). The V and J genes are TRBV19 and TRBJ2-5; D possibly corresponds to TRBD2 (6 bases). The receptor was isolated from an adult who received the AZD1222 COVID-19 vaccine. The input for sequencing was peripheral blood, taken 28 days after the second AZD1222 dose. Here the CDR3 reads CASSIAGLETQYF. DNA of the CDR3: TGTGCCAGTAGTATCGCGGGGTTGGAGACCCAGTACTTC.